These 20 T cell receptor beta chains came from one sample sequenced in a study of T cell repertoires in aging, cancer and after chemotherapy. Rearranged V-D-J TRB sequences were amplified with a mixed TRB-A/B primer pool. TCRdb called the multiplex PCR reads again in MiXCR, with one record for every CDR3 protein. Here the sample spans 9,500 or so distinct CDR3 sequences, 24% being singletons. Peripheral blood genomic DNA, not sorted cells or RNA, was the template. Source material: blood. Receptor source: a human donor in good health.

This chain connects TRBV4-3 to TRBJ2-7; 10 bases are shared with TRBD1. Germline V gives CDR1 LGHNA, CDR2 YSLEER. The CDR3 runs 14 residues. Trimming took 5 bases from V and 5 from J; bases not matched to a gene: 6. CDR3 in amino acids: CASSLFGTGDEQYF. The DNA of the CDR3 is TGCGCCAGCAGCTTATTCGGGACAGGGGACGAGCAGTACTTC.

This clonotype came up a few times. This sequence joins TRBV9 and TRBJ1-1; 10 bases match TRBD1. Germline CDR1 is SGDLS and CDR2 is YYNGEE. CDR3 length equals 15 residues. V shed 4 bases and J 4 bases; nucleotides not matched to a gene: 7. The CDR3 sequence is CASSKAWTGGTEAFF. CDR3 nucleotide sequence: TGTGCCAGCAGCAAAGCCTGGACAGGGGGCACTGAAGCTTTCTTT.

This chain connects TRBV5-1 to TRBJ2-3, with TRBD2 matching 11 bases. V dropped 0 bases and J dropped 8; count of bases not matched to a gene: 8. CDR1 and CDR2 from the germline V gene are SGHRS and YFSETQ. The CDR3 spans 16 residues. This chain's CDR3 is CASSLEVLAGVVTQYF. The DNA for the CDR3 is TGCGCCAGCAGCTTGGAGGTACTAGCGGGAGTCGTTACGCAGTATTTT.

The V and J genes are TRBV28 and TRBJ2-7; 9 bases map to TRBD1. The CDR3 sequence is 15 residues long. V shed 6 bases and J 8 bases; nucleotides not matched to a gene: 14. Germline V gives CDR1 MDHEN, CDR2 SYDVKM. The CDR3 spells CASSTPGTGSTKQYF. In DNA form, the CDR3 reads TGTGCCAGCAGCACACCTGGGACAGGGTCTACGAAGCAGTACTTC.

The chain links TRBV28 to TRBJ2-6; D is unclear. The germline V and J ends were trimmed by 8 bases and 0 bases, with 14 bases remaining between them. The germline V gene encodes CDR1 MDHEN and CDR2 SYDVKM. The CDR3 covers 16 residues. DNA for the CDR3: TGTGCCAGCCAATCCCCTCAGAGCTCTGGGGCCAACGTCCTGACTTTC. It translates to CASQSPQSSGANVLTF. Complete variable domain (other parts from reference TRBV28 and TRBJ2-6): DVKVTQSSRYLVKRTGEKVFLECVQDMDHENMFWYRQDPGLGLRLIYFSYDVKMKEKGDIPEGYSVSREKKERFSLILESASTNQTSMYLCASQSPQSSGANVLTFGAGSRLTVL.

V usage is TRBV10-1 and J usage is TRBJ1-1, with 10 bases fitting TRBD1. V lost 7 bases, J lost 0 bases, and 8 bases stayed unmatched. CDR1 is WNHNN, CDR2 SYGVQD, per germline (reference sequence). This CDR3 contains 16 residues. In DNA, the CDR3 is TGCGCCAGCACCGAAGGGGACAGGGGCCTGAACACTGAAGCTTTCTTT. Amino acid sequence: CASTEGDRGLNTEAFF.

This clonotype is labeled as medium-sized (0.01 to 0.1%). CDR3 residues: CASSSRTGYTF. The CDR3 DNA is TGTGCCAGCAGTTCGCGGACAGGCTACACCTTC. The V call is TRBV12-3 or TRBV12-4, the J call TRBJ1-2, with D perhaps matching TRBD1 (5 bases). V dropped 4 bases and J dropped 8 bases, with 8 bases sitting between them. This CDR3 comprises 11 residues.

This clonotype is medium-sized in the sample. The chain uses TRBV20-1 and TRBJ1-2; 8 bases match TRBD1. Germline-derived CDR1 and CDR2 are DFQATT and SNEGSKA (reference sequence). The CDR3 extends over 14 amino acids. Trimming cost V 3 bases and J 4 bases; bases outside gene matches: 7. The chain's CDR3 is CSASQRTGTYGYTF. In nucleotides, the CDR3 is TGCAGTGCTAGTCAAAGGACAGGGACCTATGGCTACACCTTC.

This clonotype was observed a few times. DNA for the CDR3: TGTGCCAGCAGCGTACGACCGGCTAGCGGGATATACAATGAGCAGTTCTTC. It yields the protein CASSVRPASGIYNEQFF. V gene TRBV9 combines with J gene TRBJ2-1, with 9 nucleotides matching TRBD2. V lost 1 base and J lost 4; bases outside the gene matches: 9. CDR1 and CDR2 from the germline V gene are SGDLS and YYNGEE. This CDR3 has 17 amino acids. Using reference TRBV9 and TRBJ2-1 for the parts outside the CDR3, the full variable domain is DSGVTQTPKHLITATGQRVTLRCSPRSGDLSVYWYQQSLDQGLQFLIQYYNGEERAKGNILERFSAQQFPDLHSELNLSSLELGDSALYFCASSVRPASGIYNEQFFGPGTRLTVL.

This clonotype came up a few times. The chain employs TRBV7-6 and TRBJ2-3; 7 nucleotides match TRBD2. The ends lost 0 bases at V and 6 bases at J; junction bases unmatched: 0. The length of the CDR3 is 13 residues. From germline, CDR1 is SGHVS and CDR2 FNYEAQ. CDR3 nucleotides: TGTGCCAGCAGCTTAGCGGGGGGGGATACGCAGTATTTT. Its protein is CASSLAGGDTQYF.

This chain joins TRBV11-3 and TRBJ1-1, with a possible D match to TRBD1 (5 bases). The germline V gene encodes CDR1 SGHNT and CDR2 YENEEA. The V gene lost 1 base and the J gene lost 1 base, with 10 bases spanning the gap. The length of the CDR3 is 15 residues. The CDR3 protein is CASSLGTGSNTEAFF. The CDR3 DNA reads as TGTGCCAGCAGCTTAGGTACAGGATCGAACACTGAAGCTTTCTTT.

This chain joins TRBV5-4 and TRBJ2-2, with D possibly being TRBD2 (6 bases). The V end was cut by 6 bases, the J end by 5 bases, with 20 bases between. Germline CDR1 is SGHNT and CDR2 is YYREEE (reference sequence). The CDR3 is 16 amino acids. The CDR3 DNA sequence: TGTGCCAGCAACTCACCGAGACTAGGCAGAACCGGGGAGCTGTTTTTT. Amino acid sequence: CASNSPRLGRTGELFF.

The gene calls are TRBV18 and TRBJ1-2; maybe TRBD1 (5 bases). The CDR3 extends over 17 amino acids. V was clipped by 0 bases and J by 2 bases, with 16 bases between them. Germline values: CDR1 KGHSH, CDR2 LQKENI. CDR3 nucleotides: TGTGCCAGCTCACCACCGGGGTTCCGGGGCCTAAACTATGGCTACACCTTC. Translating it yields CASSPPGFRGLNYGYTF.

CDR3 coding DNA: TGCAGTGCCAGTGTCCAGGGCGGTACGCAGTATTTT. This translates into CSASVQGGTQYF. The chain links TRBV20-1 to TRBJ2-3, with a tentative D call TRBD1 (5 bases). Between the trimmed V and J ends, which lost 6 bases and 8 bases, there was a span of 15 bases. The CDR3 extends over 12 amino acids. CDR1 DFQATT and CDR2 SNEGSKA come from the germline V gene (reference sequence).

This clonotype has just a few counts. This chain's CDR3 is CASSLQARSGANVLTF. CDR3 coding DNA: TGTGCCAGCAGCTTACAGGCCCGCTCTGGGGCCAACGTCCTGACTTTC. The V call is TRBV7-9, the J call TRBJ2-6; D gene uncertain. CDR3 length: 16 residues. CDR1 is SEHNR, CDR2 FQNEAQ, per germline (reference sequence). The V and J ends lost 2 bases and 0 bases respectively, with 8 bases between them.

The V gene is TRBV5-4, the J gene TRBJ2-1; 9 bases match TRBD1. The junction had 3 bases not matched to a gene; V was cut back by 4 bases and J by 1 base. The CDR3 consists of 15 residues. Germline CDR1 SGHNT, CDR2 YYREEE (reference sequence). The CDR3 sequence: CASSRDRASYNEQFF. CDR3 sequence (DNA): TGTGCCAGCAGCCGGGACAGGGCTTCCTACAATGAGCAGTTCTTC.

This clonotype is medium-sized by share. The rearrangement uses TRBV19 and TRBJ1-1; possible D gene TRBD1, 5 bases. CDR3 length: 15 amino acids. CDR1 LNHDA and CDR2 SQIVND come from the germline V gene (reference sequence). Trimming stripped 5 bases from V and 5 bases from J, with 18 bases between. CDR3 coding DNA: TGTGCCAGTAGTCCGAGGGACCGCCCGGGTACTGAAGCTTTCTTT. Its translation: CASSPRDRPGTEAFF.

V is TRBV20-1 and J is TRBJ1-3; a weak D match, TRBD1 (6 bases). The length of the CDR3 is 13 residues. Per germline, CDR1 DFQATT and CDR2 SNEGSKA (reference sequence). Trimming took off 0 bases at V and 7 bases at J, with 10 bases between the two ends. The CDR3 DNA sequence: TGCAGTGCTAGAGAGGGGGGGGCGAACACCATATATTTT. As protein: CSAREGGANTIYF.

Remarks on this clonotype: This could be a read error, since a much larger clone is one nucleotide away. The rearrangement uses TRBV20-1 and TRBJ2-1, with 11 bases lining up with TRBD1. V shed 2 bases, J shed 10 bases, and the junction held 4 bases outside the gene matches. This CDR3 has 13 residues. Germline V gene data show CDR1 as DFQATT and CDR2 as SNEGSKA (reference sequence). The CDR3 protein is CSARQDRGLEQFF. The CDR3 DNA reads TGCAGTGCTAGACAGGACAGGGGGCTCGAGCAGTTCTTC.

On this clonotype: Possible read error: a much larger clone is one base away. The chain combines TRBV19 with TRBJ1-5, with D possibly TRBD1 on 5 matching bases. The CDR3 runs 15 residues. Germline V gene data show CDR1 as LNHDA and CDR2 as SQIVND (reference sequence). The germline V and J ends were trimmed by 3 bases and 2 bases, with 11 bases remaining between them. The CDR3 nucleotides are TGTGCCAGTAGTATCCAGGAGACAGGCAATCAGCCCCAGCATTTT. It translates to CASSIQETGNQPQHF.